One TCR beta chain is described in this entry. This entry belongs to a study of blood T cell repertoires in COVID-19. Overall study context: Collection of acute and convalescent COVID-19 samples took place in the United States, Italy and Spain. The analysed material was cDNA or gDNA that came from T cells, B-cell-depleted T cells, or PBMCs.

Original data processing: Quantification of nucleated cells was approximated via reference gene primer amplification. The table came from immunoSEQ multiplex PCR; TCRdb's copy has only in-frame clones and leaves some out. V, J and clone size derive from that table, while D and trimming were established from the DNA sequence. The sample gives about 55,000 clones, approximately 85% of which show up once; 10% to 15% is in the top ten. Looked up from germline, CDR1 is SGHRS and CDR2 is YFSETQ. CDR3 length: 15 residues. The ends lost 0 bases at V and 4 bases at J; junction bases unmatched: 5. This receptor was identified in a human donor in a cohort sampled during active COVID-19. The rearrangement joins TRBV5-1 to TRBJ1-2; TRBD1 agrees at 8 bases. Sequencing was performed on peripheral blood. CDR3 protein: CASSLDGQGGYGYTF. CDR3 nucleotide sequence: TGCGCCAGCAGCTTGGACGGACAGGGAGGCTATGGCTACACCTTC.